This T cell receptor (beta chain) was documented in a study of blood T cell repertoires in COVID-19. For the study at large: The United States, Italy and Spain provided the acute and convalescent COVID-19 samples.

With 4 bases removed from V and 0 bases from J, the gap between germline ends came to 11 bases. The CDR3 spans 14 residues. CDR1 and CDR2 (germline): SGHNT, YYREEE (reference sequence). Per the study methods: Researchers report that nucleated cell counts were estimated from reference gene primer amplification. Libraries were prepared by immunoSEQ multiplex PCR; TCRdb keeps only in-frame clonotypes and omits some of them. The V and J calls and clone size were taken over from that table, and D and trimming were inferred from the DNA. The sample consists of approximately 250,000 clones, about 88% of them appearing once. This clone was seen a few times.

The chain joins TRBV5-4 to TRBJ2-7; D may be TRBD2 (5 bases). Sequencing was performed on peripheral blood. The TCR sequence derives from a young man with active or convalescent COVID-19. The CDR3 nucleotides read TGTGCCAGCAGCCGGGATACAAGCTCCTACGAGCAGTACTTC. The encoded protein is CASSRDTSSYEQYF.